This T cell receptor (beta chain) was recovered during a study of cytomegalovirus exposure and HLA in healthy donors (dated by TCRdb to the late 2010s). About the study as a whole: An earlier analysis of about 560 of the donors reported 276 Gb of sequence data and 95 million to 130 million unique TCR beta sequences obtained from about 200 million T cells. The aim of the study was to test whether cataloging public T cell receptors could identify signatures of past pathogen exposure. Class I and class II HLA loci were covered by the typing at four-digit resolution. Typing coverage differed by locus: A, B, C, DRB1 and DQB1 were typed in roughly 620-630 donors, DQA1 in about 500, DPA1 in 606, and DPB1 in 472. To predict cytomegalovirus infection status, the study combined high-throughput TCR immunosequencing, statistical association of individual TCRs with disease status, and machine learning. Donor age, sex, ethnicity and CMV serostatus were compiled alongside the repertoire data. The study profiled the T cell repertoires of around 700 subjects by immunosequencing and related them to cytomegalovirus serostatus. A separate validation cohort of over a hundred different subjects was used in addition to the roughly 640-subject first cohort. About 330 gigabases of sequencing data and around 80 million unique TCR sequences made up an early release that covered over 550 HLA-typed donors. In the later analysis, no new phenotypic data were used to find candidate immune exposures; instead, reliance was placed on TCR beta sequences and their occurrence across donors. Of the roughly 400 genotyped donors, roughly 85% fell in the genetic ancestry cluster associated with self-reported Caucasian donors. Among roughly 400 genotyped donors of the cohort, an average of around 220,000 unique TCR beta nucleotide sequences was sequenced per donor, of which 15% to 20% were non-productive. Roughly five DR-DQ haplotypes were handled as single units for association and clustering because linkage in the cohort was strong. An earlier analysis of some 500 of the donors applied high-throughput TCR beta sequencing to assess whether each TCR beta V gene segment acted as functional or pseudogenic. Genome-wide SNP genotypes for about 60% of the roughly 670 donors were used in a later genetic analysis, which treated that subset as a discovery cohort. Every repertoire in the discovery cohort had been generated on one and the same sequencing platform. To study patterns of TCR occurrence, a later analysis re-analyzed previously published TCR beta repertoires from 666 donors and added high-resolution HLA genotyping. The research as a whole found: Because HLA typing was unavailable for some donors at each locus, only the typed subset was used in association tests. Presence/absence analyses assumed roughly uniform sequencing depth across donors, an assumption that may not hold. Cytomegalovirus status was reported to be diagnosed by the classifier with high specificity and sensitivity in both the original and validation cohorts. Across donors, most TCR sequences were observed very rarely, whereas some public TCRs were present in many individuals. A group of highly shared sequence variants was considered likely to be a technical artifact of the sequencing pipeline. In an earlier analysis of a few hundred of the donors, most TCR beta V segments were observed in productive rearrangements about 87% or about 30% of the time, broadly matching IMGT annotations. Some IMGT-functional V segments, including TRBV6-2 and TRBV6-3, could not be told apart with the 87-base-pair reads, so those segments were excluded. In vitro tests confirmed that three of the cytomegalovirus-associated TCR beta chains recognize cytomegalovirus antigens. A later genetic analysis reported fewer N-insertions in productive TCRs among donors in an Asian-associated ancestry cluster than the approximately 670-donor mean. Only TCR beta chains were sequenced in this cohort, and the absence of alpha or paired-chain data limited detectable features. When HLA alleles, especially DR and DQ, strongly co-occurred, TCR associations were difficult to assign to individual alleles. The study listed approximately 150 TCR beta chains as associated with cytomegalovirus. Because counts were too low, about 18 rarely observed V segments, including chromosome 9 orphons, were excluded from the earlier analysis of 500 to 700 of the donors. Correlated functional status among segregating V segments might reflect linkage disequilibrium, but an unknown experimental factor could not be ruled out. For the cohort, immune exposure information was limited to CMV serostatus. At a false discovery rate of 0.05, a later analysis linked some 17,000 TCR beta sequences to specific HLA alleles. In a later analysis, HLA-associated TCR beta chains were found to be more clonally expanded and to have lower generation probabilities than equally common non-associated chains. A later analysis found that TCR association rates varied across HLA loci, with DRB1 alleles showing the most associated TCRs and HLA-C alleles the fewest. It was suggested by the authors that the approach could potentially be generalized to other disease states and immunological phenotypes. A later genetic analysis associated a missense DCLRE1C variant with V-gene and J-gene trimming of TCR beta chains, and an independent cohort replicated the association. In a later analysis, most CMV-associated TCR beta chains were found to appear HLA-restricted, with HLA associations seemingly driven largely by CMV exposure. A later analysis reported that several top co-occurrence clusters appeared linked to parvovirus B19, influenza, CMV and Epstein-Barr virus. A further reported finding was that TCR beta sequences accurately predicted the HLA-A and HLA-B alleles for most subjects in the first cohort.

In total, 666 healthy bone marrow donors made up the cohort. At the time of sampling, all cohort members were nominally healthy, though unrecorded immune exposures were likely present. The donor tested CMV seropositive and was one of the 289 seropositive cohort members. A peripheral blood sample was collected from each donor, and TCR beta sequencing was performed on peripheral blood mononuclear cells. Genomic DNA was extracted from the blood cell samples with the Qiagen DNeasy Blood Extraction Kit. Libraries came from the immunoSEQ multiplex PCR assay. A mixture of 60 forward primers for TCR Vbeta segments and 13 reverse primers for TCR Jbeta segments was used in the multiplex PCR. A multiplex PCR assay on genomic DNA amplified the CDR3 region of rearranged TCR beta genes. The Illumina HiSeq System was used to sequence the amplified TCR beta libraries as 87-base-pair reads. Processing in the source paper ran as follows. A later analysis counted tens of millions of unique TCR beta chains across the 650 to 700 repertoires, and roughly 10 million of these chains were shared by at least two donors. A nearest-neighbor algorithm error-corrected the raw reads and collapsed the reads into unique sequences, merging closely related sequences to remove PCR and sequencing errors. To assign V, D and J gene segments, CDR3 sequences were aligned to IMGT reference sequences. Each retained sequence needed at least a six-nucleotide match to both a V gene segment and a J gene segment. A rearrangement counted as productive if the CDR3 had no stop codons and remained in frame with V and J, and every other rearrangement counted as non-productive. Following IMGT convention, CDR3 was defined as the stretch from the second conserved V-encoded cysteine up to the conserved J-encoded phenylalanine. Sequences without an unambiguous match to a single V gene segment were excluded from the earlier analysis of 587 of the donors. In an earlier analysis of several hundred of the donors, V segments were called functional above 56.7% productive rearrangements and were called segregating when the between-donor standard deviation exceeded 5%. A statistical classification framework was developed to diagnose cytomegalovirus status using the catalog of TCR beta chain sequences. A later analysis assigned V and J genes by comparing TCR nucleotide sequences with IMGT/GENE-DB human TR gene sequences. In a later analysis, CDR3 sequences and most-parsimonious VDJ recombination scenarios were assigned using the TCRdist pipeline. In a later analysis, each TCR beta chain was defined by its CDR3 amino acid sequence together with its V-gene family, and reads lacking a unique V-gene family were excluded. In a later analysis, a few hundred highly shared, low-generation-probability nucleotide sequences were removed to address suspected cross-contamination and a sequencing artifact. In a later analysis, a clonal expansion index for each public chain was calculated from normalized within-repertoire ranks of inferred template counts. In a later analysis, generation probabilities were computed using a VDJ recombination model fitted to out-of-frame rearrangements, and the results were checked against IGoR. A later analysis scored TCR-TCR, TCR-HLA and TCR-CMV co-occurrence with hypergeometric tests, applying a repertoire-size bias correction to TCR pairs. A later analysis estimated false discovery rates by permuting HLA or CMV assignments 20 times. In a later analysis, co-occurring TCRs were grouped using DBSCAN, and TCRdist sequence similarity was added for clustering within HLA-allele-positive subsets. Repertoires with fewer than 30,000 or more than 120,000 public chains, plus five repertoires with anomalous nucleotide sharing, were excluded from co-occurrence clustering. TCRdb provides this immuneACCESS table in a form limited to in-frame rearrangements. Some clones are lacking; in checked studies, under half of them reflect an unresolved V gene, and why the rest are absent is not known. D and trimming come from the DNA, and the V and J calls and clone size come from that table. In this sample the table shows roughly 140,000 clones, roughly 83% of which occur a single time. About 3.9% of the sample is taken by the ten largest.

The CDR3 has 16 amino acids, counting the end cysteine and phenylalanine. The read is trimmed to its CDR3 DNA, 48 bases read in frame from base 1. The germline V gene provides CDR1 LGHNA and CDR2 YSLEER. V is reduced by 0 bases and J by 4 bases, leaving a spacing of 13 bases between them. As for this clone: No cognate antigen has been identified for it. No qualities accompany the bases; no much larger clone lies one base away.

This receptor was identified in a man aged 35 to 55 in good health and CMV-seropositive. Input material: PBMCs. Here the chain combines TRBV4-3 and TRBJ1-3, with the D gene call left open. Here is the DNA: TGCGCCAGCAGCCAAGATCTGGGAGGGCGGGGAAACACCATATATTTT. This encodes CASSQDLGGRGNTIYF.